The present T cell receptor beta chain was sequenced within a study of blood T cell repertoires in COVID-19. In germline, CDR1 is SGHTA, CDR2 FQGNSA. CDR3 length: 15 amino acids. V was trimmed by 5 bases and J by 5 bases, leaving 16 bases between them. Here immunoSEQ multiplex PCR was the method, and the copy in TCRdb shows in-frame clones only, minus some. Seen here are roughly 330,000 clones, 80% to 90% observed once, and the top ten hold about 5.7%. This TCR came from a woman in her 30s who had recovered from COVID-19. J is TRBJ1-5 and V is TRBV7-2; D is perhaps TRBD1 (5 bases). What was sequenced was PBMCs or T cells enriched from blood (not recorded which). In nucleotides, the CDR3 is TGTGCCAGCAGCCCTAACGGGGGACGGGATCAGCCCCAGCATTTT. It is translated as CASSPNGGRDQPQHF.